This TCR beta chain was obtained from a study of radiation and T cells in renal cell carcinoma. Germline assignment: CDR1 SGDLS and CDR2 YYNGEE. This CDR3 spans 14 amino acids. The V end was cut by 4 bases, the J end by 1 base, with 11 bases between. Time point denoted: blood 4 weeks post-SBRT, at nephrectomy. The treatment denotes: 15 Gy SBRT to primary tumor, nephrectomy 4 weeks later. Nephrectomy followed 15 Gy stereotactic body radiation by 4 weeks. After SBRT, blood was collected at 2 and 4 weeks, plus baseline. Using immunoSEQ multiplex PCR, the repertoire was profiled, and TCRdb retains in-frame clones only, with some absent. The data hold approximately 150,000 clones, with 86% observed a single time.

This receptor was identified in a woman in her forties or fifties with renal cell carcinoma. The chain combines TRBV9 with TRBJ1-2; D not resolved. Material: blood, obtained from a patient whose treatment included radiotherapy and nephrectomy. CDR3 in amino acids: CASSYPGLNYGYTF. As DNA, the CDR3 is TGTGCCAGCAGCTACCCAGGACTTAACTATGGCTACACCTTC.